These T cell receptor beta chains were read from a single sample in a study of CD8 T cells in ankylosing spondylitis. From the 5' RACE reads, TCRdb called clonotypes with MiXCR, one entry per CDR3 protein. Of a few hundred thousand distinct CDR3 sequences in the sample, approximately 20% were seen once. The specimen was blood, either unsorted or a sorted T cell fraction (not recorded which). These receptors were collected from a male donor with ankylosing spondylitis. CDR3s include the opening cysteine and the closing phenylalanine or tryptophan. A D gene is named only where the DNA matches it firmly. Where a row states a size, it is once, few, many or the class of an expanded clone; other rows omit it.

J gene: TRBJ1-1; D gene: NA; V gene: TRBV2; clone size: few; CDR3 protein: CASRKNMGPEAFF; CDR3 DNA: TGTGCCAGCAGGAAGAACATGGGACCTGAAGCTTTCTTT
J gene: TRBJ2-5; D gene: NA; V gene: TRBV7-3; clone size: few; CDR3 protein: CASSPGQPFETQYF; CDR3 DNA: TGTGCCAGCAGCCCGGGACAACCCTTTGAGACCCAGTACTTC
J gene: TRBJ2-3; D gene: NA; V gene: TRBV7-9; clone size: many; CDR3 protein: CASSQSLSTDTQYF; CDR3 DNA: TGTGCCAGCAGTCAAAGTCTGAGCACAGATACGCAGTATTTT
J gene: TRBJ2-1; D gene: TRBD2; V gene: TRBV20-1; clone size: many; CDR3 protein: CSATRPAGGSGSYNEQFF; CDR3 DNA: TGCAGTGCTACCCGTCCAGCGGGAGGTTCGGGTTCCTACAATGAGCAGTTCTTC
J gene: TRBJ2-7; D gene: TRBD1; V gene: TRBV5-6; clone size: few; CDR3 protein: CASSLDRGYGEQYF; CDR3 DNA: TGTGCCAGCAGCTTGGACAGGGGGTACGGCGAGCAGTACTTC
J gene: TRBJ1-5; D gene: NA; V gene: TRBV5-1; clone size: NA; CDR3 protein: CASSLGPAGDSGRPQHF; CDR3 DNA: TGCGCCAGCAGCTTGGGGCCAGCAGGGGATTCAGGTAGGCCCCAGCATTTT
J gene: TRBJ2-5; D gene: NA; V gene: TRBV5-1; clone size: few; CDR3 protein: CASSPRMTGQETQYF; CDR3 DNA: TGCGCCAGCAGCCCACGAATGACGGGCCAAGAGACCCAGTACTTC
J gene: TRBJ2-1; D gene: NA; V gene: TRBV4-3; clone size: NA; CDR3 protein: CASSQDYVRFRDEQFF; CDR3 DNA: TGCGCCAGCAGCCAAGATTACGTGCGCTTTCGCGATGAGCAGTTCTTC
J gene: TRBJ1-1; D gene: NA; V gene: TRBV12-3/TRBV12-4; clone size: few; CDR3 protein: CASSFSGAEAEAFF; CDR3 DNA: TGTGCCAGCAGTTTCTCGGGGGCAGAGGCTGAAGCTTTCTTT
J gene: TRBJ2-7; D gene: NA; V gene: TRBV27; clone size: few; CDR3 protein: CASSRTAAARYEQYF; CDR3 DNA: TGTGCCAGCAGTCGAACGGCGGCAGCGAGGTACGAGCAGTACTTC
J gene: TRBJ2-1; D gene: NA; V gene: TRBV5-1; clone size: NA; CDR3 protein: CASSSGTGYNEQFF; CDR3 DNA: TGCGCCAGCAGCTCCGGGACGGGTTACAATGAGCAGTTCTTC
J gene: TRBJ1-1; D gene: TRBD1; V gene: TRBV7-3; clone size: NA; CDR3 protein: CASSDTGGSTEAFF; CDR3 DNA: TGTGCCAGCAGCGATACAGGGGGAAGCACTGAAGCTTTCTTT
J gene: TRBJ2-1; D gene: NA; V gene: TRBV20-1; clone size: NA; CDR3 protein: CSARDRGSYNEQFF; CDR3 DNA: TGCAGTGCTAGAGACAGGGGCTCCTACAATGAGCAGTTCTTC
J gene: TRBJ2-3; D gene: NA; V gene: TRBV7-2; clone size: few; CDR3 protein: CASSLGASPPEDTQYF; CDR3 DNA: TGTGCCAGCAGCTTAGGGGCTAGCCCTCCGGAAGATACGCAGTATTTT
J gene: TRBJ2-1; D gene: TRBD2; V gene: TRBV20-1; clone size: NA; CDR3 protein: CSAPLASGTYNEQFF; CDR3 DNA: TGCAGTGCTCCCCTGGCTAGCGGGACCTACAATGAGCAGTTCTTC
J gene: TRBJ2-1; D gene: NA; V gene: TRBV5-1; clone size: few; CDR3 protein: CASSLPSRNEQFF; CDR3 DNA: TGCGCCAGCAGCCTCCCCAGTAGGAATGAGCAGTTCTTC
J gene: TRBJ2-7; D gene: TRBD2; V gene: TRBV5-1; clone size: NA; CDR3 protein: CASSFTGTSGYEQYF; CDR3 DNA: TGCGCCAGCAGCTTTACCGGGACTAGCGGCTACGAGCAGTACTTC
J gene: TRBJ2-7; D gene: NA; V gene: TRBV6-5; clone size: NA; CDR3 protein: CASSGVDYEQYF; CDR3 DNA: TGTGCCAGCAGTGGGGTGGATTACGAGCAGTACTTC
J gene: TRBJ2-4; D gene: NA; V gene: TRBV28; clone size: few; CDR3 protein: CASSFVNIQYF; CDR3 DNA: TGTGCCAGCAGTTTCGTAAACATTCAGTACTTC
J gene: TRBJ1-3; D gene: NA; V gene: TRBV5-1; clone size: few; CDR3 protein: CASATGDSGNTIYF; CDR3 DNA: TGCGCCAGCGCCACGGGGGACTCTGGAAACACCATATATTTT
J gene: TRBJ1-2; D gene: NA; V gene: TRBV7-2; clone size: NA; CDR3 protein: CASSPSRSNYGYTF; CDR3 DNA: TGTGCCAGCAGCCCATCAAGATCTAACTATGGCTACACCTTC
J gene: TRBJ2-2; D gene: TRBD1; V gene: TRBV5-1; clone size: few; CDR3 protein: CASSRDRVRTGELFF; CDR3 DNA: TGCGCCAGCAGCCGCGACAGGGTTCGCACCGGGGAGCTGTTTTTT
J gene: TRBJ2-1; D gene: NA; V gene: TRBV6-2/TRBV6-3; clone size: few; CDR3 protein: CASSWFGSSAEQFF; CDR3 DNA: TGTGCCAGCAGCTGGTTCGGGTCTAGCGCCGAACAGTTCTTC
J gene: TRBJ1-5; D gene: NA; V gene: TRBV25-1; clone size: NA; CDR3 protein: CASSESWTDNQPQHF; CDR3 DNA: TGTGCCAGCAGTGAATCCTGGACAGACAATCAGCCCCAGCATTTT
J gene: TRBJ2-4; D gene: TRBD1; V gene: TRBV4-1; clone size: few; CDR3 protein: CASSQEGQGGSKNIQYF; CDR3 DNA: TGCGCCAGCAGCCAAGAGGGACAGGGGGGGTCCAAAAACATTCAGTACTTC
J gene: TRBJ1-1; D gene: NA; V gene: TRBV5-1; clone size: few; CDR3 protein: CASSWVAGSGTEAFF; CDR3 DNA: TGCGCCAGCAGCTGGGTCGCGGGGAGCGGCACTGAAGCTTTCTTT
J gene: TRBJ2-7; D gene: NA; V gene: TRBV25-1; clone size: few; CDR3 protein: CASSGSEPRRLGF; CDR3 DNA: TGTGCCAGCAGTGGATCGGAACCTCGCCGTTTGGGCTTC
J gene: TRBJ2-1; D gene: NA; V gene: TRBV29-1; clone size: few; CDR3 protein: CSGRGRRSYNEQFF; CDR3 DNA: TGCAGCGGGAGGGGGCGACGCTCCTACAATGAGCAGTTCTTC
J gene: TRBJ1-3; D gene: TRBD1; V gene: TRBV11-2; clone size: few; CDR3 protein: CASSLDTGQGGNTIYF; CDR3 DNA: TGTGCCAGCAGCTTAGATACCGGACAGGGTGGAAACACCATATATTTT
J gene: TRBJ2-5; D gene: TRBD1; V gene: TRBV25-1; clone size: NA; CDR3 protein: CASSADRTTQETQYF; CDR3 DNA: TGTGCCAGCAGTGCGGACAGGACCACCCAAGAGACCCAGTACTTC
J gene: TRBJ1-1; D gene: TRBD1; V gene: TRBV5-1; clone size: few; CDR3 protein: CASSPQGLENTEAFF; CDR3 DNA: TGCGCCAGCAGCCCACAGGGGCTGGAGAACACTGAAGCTTTCTTT
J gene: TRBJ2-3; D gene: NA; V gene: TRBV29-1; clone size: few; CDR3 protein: CSVDSGGTDTQYF; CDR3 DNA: TGCAGCGTTGATAGTGGAGGTACAGATACGCAGTATTTT
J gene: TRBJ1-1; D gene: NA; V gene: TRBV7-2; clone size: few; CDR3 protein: CASSLVVEGLEAFF; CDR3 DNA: TGTGCCAGCAGCTTAGTAGTGGAGGGCCTTGAAGCTTTCTTT
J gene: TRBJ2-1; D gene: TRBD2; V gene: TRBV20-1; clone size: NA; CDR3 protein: CSARPLAGGTYNEQFF; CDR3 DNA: TGCAGTGCTAGACCTCTAGCGGGAGGAACCTACAATGAGCAGTTCTTC
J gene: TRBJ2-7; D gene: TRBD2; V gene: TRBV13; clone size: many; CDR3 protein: CASSPLAGAAYEQYF; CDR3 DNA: TGTGCCAGCAGCCCATTAGCGGGAGCGGCCTACGAGCAGTACTTC
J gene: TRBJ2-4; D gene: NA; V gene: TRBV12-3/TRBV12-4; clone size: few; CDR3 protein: CASSLERASVQYF; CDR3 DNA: TGTGCCAGCAGTCTCGAGAGGGCGAGCGTTCAGTACTTC
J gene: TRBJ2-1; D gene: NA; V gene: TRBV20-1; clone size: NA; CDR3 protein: CSVQGLADHNEQFF; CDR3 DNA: TGCAGTGTCCAGGGGCTAGCGGACCACAATGAGCAGTTCTTC
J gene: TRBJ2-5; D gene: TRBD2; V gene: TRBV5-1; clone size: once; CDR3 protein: CASRLGASGFQETQYF; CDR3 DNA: TGCGCCAGCCGTCTCGGGGCTAGCGGGTTCCAAGAGACCCAGTACTTC
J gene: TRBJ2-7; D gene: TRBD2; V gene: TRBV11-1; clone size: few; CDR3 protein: CASSPGLAYYEQYF; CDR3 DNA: TGTGCCAGCAGCCCCGGACTAGCGTATTACGAGCAGTACTTC
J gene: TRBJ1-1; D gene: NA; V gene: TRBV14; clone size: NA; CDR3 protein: CASSQVRVRGEAFF; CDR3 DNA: TGTGCCAGCAGCCAAGTCCGAGTCCGAGGGGAAGCTTTCTTT
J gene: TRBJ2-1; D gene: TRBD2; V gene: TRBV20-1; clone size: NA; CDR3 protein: CSADSGSDHNEQFF; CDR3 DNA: TGCAGTGCAGATAGCGGGTCTGACCACAATGAGCAGTTCTTC
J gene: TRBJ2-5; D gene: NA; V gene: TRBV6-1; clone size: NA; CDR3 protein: CASRVGGNQETQYF; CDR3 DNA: TGTGCCAGCAGAGTTGGAGGTAACCAAGAGACCCAGTACTTC
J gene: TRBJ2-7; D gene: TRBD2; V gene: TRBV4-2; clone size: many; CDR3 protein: CASSQEQVGLAGVSREQYF; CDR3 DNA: TGTGCCAGCAGCCAAGAACAAGTGGGACTAGCGGGAGTTTCGCGGGAGCAGTACTTC
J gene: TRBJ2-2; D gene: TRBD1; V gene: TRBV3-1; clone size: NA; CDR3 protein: CASSSHRGPNTGELFF; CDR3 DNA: TGTGCCAGCAGCTCGCACAGGGGTCCGAACACCGGGGAGCTGTTTTTT
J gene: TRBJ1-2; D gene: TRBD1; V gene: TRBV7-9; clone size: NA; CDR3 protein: CASSRTTGTASDYGYTF; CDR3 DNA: TGTGCCAGCAGCAGAACCACCGGGACAGCTTCAGACTATGGCTACACCTTC
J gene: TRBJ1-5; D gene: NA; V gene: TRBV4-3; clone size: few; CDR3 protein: CASSQRDGIWPQHF; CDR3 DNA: TGCGCCAGCAGCCAAAGGGACGGTATATGGCCCCAGCATTTT
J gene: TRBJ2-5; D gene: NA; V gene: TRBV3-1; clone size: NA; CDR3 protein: CASSPSGTTGTQYF; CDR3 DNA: TGTGCCAGCAGCCCAAGCGGGACGACAGGGACCCAGTACTTC
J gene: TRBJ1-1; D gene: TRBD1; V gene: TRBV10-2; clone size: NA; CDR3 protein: CASRRGGTGRNTEAFF; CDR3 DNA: TGCGCCAGCAGGAGGGGGGGGACAGGGAGGAACACTGAAGCTTTCTTT
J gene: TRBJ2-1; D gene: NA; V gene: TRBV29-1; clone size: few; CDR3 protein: CSVDSERMNEQFF; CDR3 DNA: TGCAGCGTTGATAGCGAGCGGATGAATGAGCAGTTCTTC
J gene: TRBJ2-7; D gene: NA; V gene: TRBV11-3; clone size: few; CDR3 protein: CASSLPRDLNYEQYF; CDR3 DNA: TGTGCCAGCAGCTTACCCCGGGACTTAAACTACGAGCAGTACTTC
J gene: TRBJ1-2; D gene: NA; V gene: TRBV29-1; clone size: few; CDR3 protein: CSVDRDGYTF; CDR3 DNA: TGCAGCGTTGATAGGGATGGCTACACCTTC
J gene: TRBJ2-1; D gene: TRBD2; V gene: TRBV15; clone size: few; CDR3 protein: CATSRGVGLAGGRSYNEQFF; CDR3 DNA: TGTGCCACCAGCAGAGGTGTGGGACTAGCGGGAGGGAGGTCCTACAATGAGCAGTTCTTC
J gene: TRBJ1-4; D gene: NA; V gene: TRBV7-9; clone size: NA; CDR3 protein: CASSFGTSDEKLFF; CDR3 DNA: TGTGCCAGCAGCTTCGGGACCTCGGATGAAAAACTGTTTTTT
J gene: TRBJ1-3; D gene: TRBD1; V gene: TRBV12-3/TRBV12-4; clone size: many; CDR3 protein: CASTRDRAGNTIYF; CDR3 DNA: TGTGCCAGCACCCGGGACAGGGCTGGAAACACCATATATTTT
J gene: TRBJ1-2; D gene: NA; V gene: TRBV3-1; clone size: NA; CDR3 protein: CASSQEPGRAYGYTF; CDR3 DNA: TGTGCCAGCAGCCAAGAGCCAGGCAGGGCCTATGGCTACACCTTC
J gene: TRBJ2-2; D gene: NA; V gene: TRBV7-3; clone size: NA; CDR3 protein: CASSLQAAGGNTGELFF; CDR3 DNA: TGTGCCAGCAGCTTACAAGCGGCAGGAGGTAACACCGGGGAGCTGTTTTTT
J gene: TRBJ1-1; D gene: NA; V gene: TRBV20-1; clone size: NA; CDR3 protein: CRAEGGWGEAFF; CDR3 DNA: TGCAGAGCCGAGGGGGGCTGGGGTGAAGCTTTCTTT
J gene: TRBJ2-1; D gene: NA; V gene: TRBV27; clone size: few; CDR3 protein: CASSSLDHYNEQFF; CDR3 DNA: TGTGCCAGCAGTTCGCTGGATCACTACAATGAGCAGTTCTTC
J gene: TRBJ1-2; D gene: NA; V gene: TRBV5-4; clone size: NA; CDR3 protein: CASSLGLTVPMNYGYTF; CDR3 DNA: TGTGCCAGCAGCTTGGGGCTGACAGTCCCAATGAACTATGGCTACACCTTC